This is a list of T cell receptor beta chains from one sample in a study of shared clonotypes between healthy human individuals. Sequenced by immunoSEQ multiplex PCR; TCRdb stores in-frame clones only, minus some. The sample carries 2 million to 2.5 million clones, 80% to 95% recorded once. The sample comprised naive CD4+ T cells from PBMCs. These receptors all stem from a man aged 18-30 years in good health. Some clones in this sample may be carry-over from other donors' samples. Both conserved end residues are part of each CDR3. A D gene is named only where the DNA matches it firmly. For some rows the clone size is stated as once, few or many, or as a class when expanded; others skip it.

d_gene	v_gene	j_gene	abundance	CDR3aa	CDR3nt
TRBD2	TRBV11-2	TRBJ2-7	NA	CASSLASGTYEQYF	TGTGCCAGCAGCTTGGCTAGCGGAACCTACGAGCAGTACTTC
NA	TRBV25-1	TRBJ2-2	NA	CASSGTNRVTGELFF	TGTGCCAGCAGTGGAACGAACAGGGTTACCGGGGAGCTGTTTTTT
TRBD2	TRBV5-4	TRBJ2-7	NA	CASRLAGSYEQYF	TGTGCCAGCCGACTAGCGGGTTCCTACGAGCAGTACTTC
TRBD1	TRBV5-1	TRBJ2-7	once	CASSGTSGQGPYEQYF	TGCGCCAGCAGCGGTACGAGCGGACAGGGGCCCTACGAGCAGTACTTC
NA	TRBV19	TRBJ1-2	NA	CASSISSGVNYGYTF	TGTGCCAGTAGTATCTCCTCAGGGGTGAACTATGGCTACACCTTC
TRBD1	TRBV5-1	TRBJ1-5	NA	CASSLAAGGNQPQHF	TGCGCCAGCAGCTTGGCGGCAGGGGGAAATCAGCCCCAGCATTTT
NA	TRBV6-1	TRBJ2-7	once	CASSEQDTSYEQYF	TGTGCCAGCAGTGAACAGGATACTTCCTACGAGCAGTACTTC
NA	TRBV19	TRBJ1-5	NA	CASSMRGDRVQPQHF	TGTGCCAGTAGTATGAGGGGTGACAGAGTTCAGCCCCAGCATTTT
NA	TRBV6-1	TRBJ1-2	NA	CASSEEGLNGYTF	TGTGCCAGCAGTGAAGAGGGATTGAATGGCTACACCTTC
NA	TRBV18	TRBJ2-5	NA	CASSATMGEETQYF	TGTGCCAGCTCAGCTACCATGGGGGAAGAGACCCAGTACTTC
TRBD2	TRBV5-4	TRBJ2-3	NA	CASRSGLGRGPTDTQYF	TGTGCCAGCAGGTCCGGACTAGGGAGGGGTCCCACAGATACGCAGTATTTT
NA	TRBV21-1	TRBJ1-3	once	CASSEWGAGNTIYF	NA
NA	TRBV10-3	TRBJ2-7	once	CAISGTDFSYEQYF	TGTGCCATCAGTGGGACCGATTTCTCCTACGAGCAGTACTTC
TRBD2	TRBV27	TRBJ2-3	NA	CASSTRFLAGSTDTQYF	TGTGCCAGCAGTACTCGTTTTCTAGCGGGGAGCACAGATACGCAGTATTTT
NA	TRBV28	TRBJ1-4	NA	CASRSTVTGFGKLFF	TGTGCCAGCAGGTCGACAGTAACTGGGTTCGGAAAACTGTTTTTT
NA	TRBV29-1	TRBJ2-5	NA	CSVRSIGAQYF	TGCAGCGTTAGGTCTATCGGTGCCCAGTACTTC
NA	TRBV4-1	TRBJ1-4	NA	CASSRTEATNEKLFF	TGCGCCAGCAGCCGGACAGAAGCAACTAATGAAAAACTGTTTTTT
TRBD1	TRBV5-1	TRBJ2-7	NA	CASSREDRTVYEQYF	TGCGCCAGCAGTCGAGAGGACAGGACAGTTTACGAGCAGTACTTC
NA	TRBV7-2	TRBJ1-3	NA	CASSLNDDTIYF	TGTGCCAGCAGCTTAAATGACGACACCATATATTTT
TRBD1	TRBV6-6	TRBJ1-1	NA	CASSGTGAEAFF	TGTGCCAGCAGCGGGACAGGGGCTGAAGCTTTCTTT
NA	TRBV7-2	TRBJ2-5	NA	CASSPAGRKETQYF	TGTGCCAGCAGCCCCGCGGGGCGCAAAGAGACCCAGTACTTC
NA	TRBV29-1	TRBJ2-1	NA	CSVEPGRNEQFF	TGCAGCGTTGAACCAGGAAGGAATGAGCAGTTCTTC
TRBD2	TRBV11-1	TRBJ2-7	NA	CASSRLGGAPWEQYF	TGTGCCAGCAGCCGCCTGGGAGGGGCCCCCTGGGAGCAGTACTTC
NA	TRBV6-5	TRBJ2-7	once	CASSYSGGPYEQYF	TGTGCCAGCAGTTACTCCGGGGGGCCGTACGAGCAGTACTTC
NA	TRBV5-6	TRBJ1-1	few	CASSFFRPDRQWNTEAFF	TGTGCCAGCAGCTTTTTTAGGCCCGACAGGCAATGGAACACTGAAGCTTTCTTT
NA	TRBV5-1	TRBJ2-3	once	CASSLARTADTDTQYF	TGCGCCAGCAGCTTGGCCCGGACTGCGGACACAGATACGCAGTATTTT
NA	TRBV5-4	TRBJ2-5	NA	CASSPVGQALSPYF	TGTGCCAGCAGCCCGGTGGGACAAGCCTTATCTCCGTACTTC
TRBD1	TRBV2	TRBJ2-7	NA	CASSEGQRRGYEQYF	TGTGCCAGCAGTGAGGGACAGCGCAGGGGCTACGAGCAGTACTTC
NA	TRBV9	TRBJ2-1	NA	CASSVGLTYNEQFF	TGTGCCAGCAGCGTAGGGCTAACGTACAATGAGCAGTTCTTC
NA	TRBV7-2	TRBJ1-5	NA	CASSLEGYSNQPQHF	TGTGCCAGCAGCTTAGAAGGGTATAGCAATCAGCCCCAGCATTTT
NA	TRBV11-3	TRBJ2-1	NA	CASSSLTTAYNEQFF	TGTGCCAGCAGCTCGCTGACGACGGCCTACAATGAGCAGTTCTTC